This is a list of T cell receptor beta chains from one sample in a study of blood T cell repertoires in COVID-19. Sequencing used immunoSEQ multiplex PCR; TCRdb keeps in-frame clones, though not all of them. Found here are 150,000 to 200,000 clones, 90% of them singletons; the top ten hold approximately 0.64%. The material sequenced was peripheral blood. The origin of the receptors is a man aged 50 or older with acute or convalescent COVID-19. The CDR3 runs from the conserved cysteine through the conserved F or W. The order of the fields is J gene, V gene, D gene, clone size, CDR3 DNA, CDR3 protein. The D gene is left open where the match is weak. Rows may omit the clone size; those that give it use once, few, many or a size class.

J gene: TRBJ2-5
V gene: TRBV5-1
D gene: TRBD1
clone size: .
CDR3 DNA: TGCGCCAGCAGCTTGGCGGGGGACAGGGGTGAGACCCAGTACTTC
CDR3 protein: CASSLAGDRGETQYF

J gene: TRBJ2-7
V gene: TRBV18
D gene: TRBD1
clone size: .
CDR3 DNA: TGTGCCAGCTCACCTCCGGGACAGGGAAGTGGGGCCTACGAGCAGTACTTC
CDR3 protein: CASSPPGQGSGAYEQYF

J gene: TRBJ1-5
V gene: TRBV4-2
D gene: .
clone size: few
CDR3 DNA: TGTGCCAGCAGCCCAGCGGGTGGAGCCCTGATGGATCAGCCCCAGCATTTT
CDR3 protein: CASSPAGGALMDQPQHF

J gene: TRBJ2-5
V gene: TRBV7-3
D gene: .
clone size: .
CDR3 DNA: TGTGCCAGCAGCCCCGGGAGTTCCCAAGAGACCCAGTACTTC
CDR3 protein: CASSPGSSQETQYF

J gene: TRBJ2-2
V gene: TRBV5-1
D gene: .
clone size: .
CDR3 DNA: TGCGCCAGCAGCTTGGGGTGGGGAGGCACCGGGGAGCTGTTTTTT
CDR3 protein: CASSLGWGGTGELFF

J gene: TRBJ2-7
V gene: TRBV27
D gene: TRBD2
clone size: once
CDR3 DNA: TGTGCCAGCAGTTTAGTCCAGCGGGGCGAGCAGTACTTC
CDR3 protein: CASSLVQRGEQYF

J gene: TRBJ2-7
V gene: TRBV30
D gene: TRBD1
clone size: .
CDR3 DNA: TGTGCCTGGATGGGGTCCCAGGGGGCCTACGAGCAGTACTTC
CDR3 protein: CAWMGSQGAYEQYF

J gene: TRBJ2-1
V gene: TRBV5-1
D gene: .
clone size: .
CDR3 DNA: TGCGCCAGCAGCTTGAGGCAGGGCGACAATGAGCAGTTCTTC
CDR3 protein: CASSLRQGDNEQFF

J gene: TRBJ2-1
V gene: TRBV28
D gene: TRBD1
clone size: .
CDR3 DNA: TGTGCCAGCAGTCCCTCGACAGGGGTTCCCTACAATGAGCAGTTCTTC
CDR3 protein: CASSPSTGVPYNEQFF

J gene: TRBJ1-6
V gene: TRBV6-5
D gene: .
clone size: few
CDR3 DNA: TGTGCCAGCAGTTACTCGGGCGGGGACGGTCCCCTCCACTTT
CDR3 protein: CASSYSGGDGPLHF

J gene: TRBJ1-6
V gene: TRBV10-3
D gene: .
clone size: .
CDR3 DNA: TGTGCCATCAGTGCTTCAGGCTCCTATAATTCACCCCTCCACTTT
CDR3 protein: CAISASGSYNSPLHF

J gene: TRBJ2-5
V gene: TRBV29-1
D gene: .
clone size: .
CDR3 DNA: TGCAGCGTTGGGGGGGACCAAGAGACCCAGTACTTC
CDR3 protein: CSVGGDQETQYF

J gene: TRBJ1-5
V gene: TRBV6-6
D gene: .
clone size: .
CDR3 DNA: TGTGCCAGCAGCCCCACCGTGGGGGGATTCGGGCCCCAGCATTTT
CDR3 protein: CASSPTVGGFGPQHF

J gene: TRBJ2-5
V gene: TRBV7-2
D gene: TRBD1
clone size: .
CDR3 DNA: TGTGCCAGCAGCTTAGTCGACCACAGGGGCGAGACCCAGTACTTC
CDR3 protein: CASSLVDHRGETQYF

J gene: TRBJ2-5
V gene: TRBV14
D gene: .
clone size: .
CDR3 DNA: TGTGCCAGCAGCCCCTGGAGCGGTTCCGAGACCCAGTACTTC
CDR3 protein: CASSPWSGSETQYF

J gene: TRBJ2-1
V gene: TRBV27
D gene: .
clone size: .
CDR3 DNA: TGTGCCAGCAGTTTACTTACTGGCAATGAGCAGTTCTTC
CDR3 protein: CASSLLTGNEQFF

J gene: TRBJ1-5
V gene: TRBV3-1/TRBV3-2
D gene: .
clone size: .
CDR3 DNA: TGTGCCAGCAGCCAAGATACAGTCAATCAGCCCCAGCATTTT
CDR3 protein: CASSQDTVNQPQHF

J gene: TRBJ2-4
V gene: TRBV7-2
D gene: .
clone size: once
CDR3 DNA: TGTGCCAGCAGCTTGCGGGACATTCAGTACTTC
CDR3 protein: CASSLRDIQYF

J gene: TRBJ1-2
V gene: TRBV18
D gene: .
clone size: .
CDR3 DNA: TGTGCCAGCTCACCCCGGGCGACAGCTAACTATGGCTACACCTTC
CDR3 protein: CASSPRATANYGYTF

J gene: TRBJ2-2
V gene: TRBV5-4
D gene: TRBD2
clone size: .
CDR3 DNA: TGTGCCAGCAGCCGCGGGGGGCTAGCGTCGAACACCGGGGAGCTGTTTTTT
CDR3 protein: CASSRGGLASNTGELFF

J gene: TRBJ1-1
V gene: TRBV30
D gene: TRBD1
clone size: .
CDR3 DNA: TGTGCCTGGAGTGTCCCAGGGGGCGGCACTGAAGCTTTCTTT
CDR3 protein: CAWSVPGGGTEAFF

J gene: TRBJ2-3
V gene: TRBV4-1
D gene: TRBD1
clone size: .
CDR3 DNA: TGCGCCAGCAGCCAAGATGGTGCGCTGGACAGGGTGAATACGCAGTATTTT
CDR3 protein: CASSQDGALDRVNTQYF

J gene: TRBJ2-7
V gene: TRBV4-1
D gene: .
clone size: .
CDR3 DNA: TGCGCCAGCAGCCAGGCGGGACCCGGGATCGCCTACGAGCAGTACTTC
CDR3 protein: CASSQAGPGIAYEQYF

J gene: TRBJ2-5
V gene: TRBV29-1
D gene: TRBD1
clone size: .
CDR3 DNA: TGCAGCGTGGCCCCGGGACAGAGCCAAGAGACCCAGTACTTC
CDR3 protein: CSVAPGQSQETQYF

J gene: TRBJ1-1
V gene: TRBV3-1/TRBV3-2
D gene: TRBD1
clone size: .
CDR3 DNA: TGTGCCAGCAGCCAAGGAGGAACAGGGGACACTGAAGCTTTCTTT
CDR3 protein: CASSQGGTGDTEAFF

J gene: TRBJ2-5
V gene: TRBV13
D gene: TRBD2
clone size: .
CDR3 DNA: TGTGCCAGCAGCTCCAGGATACTAGCGGGGGATTCTAGGCAAGAGACCCAGTACTTC
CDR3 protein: CASSSRILAGDSRQETQYF

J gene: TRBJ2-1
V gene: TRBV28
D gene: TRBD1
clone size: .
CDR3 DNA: TGTGCCAGCAGTCTGACAGGGGGCTCCTACAATGAGCAGTTCTTC
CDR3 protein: CASSLTGGSYNEQFF

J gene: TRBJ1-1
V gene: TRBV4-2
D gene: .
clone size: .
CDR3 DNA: TGTGCCAGCAGCCAAGAAGCGGACCCGACCACTGAAGCTTTCTTT
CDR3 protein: CASSQEADPTTEAFF

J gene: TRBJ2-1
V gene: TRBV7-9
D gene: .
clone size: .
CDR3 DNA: TGTGCCAGCAGCAGAAACCGGGACTTTGGGCTCTTC
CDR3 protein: CASSRNRDFGLF

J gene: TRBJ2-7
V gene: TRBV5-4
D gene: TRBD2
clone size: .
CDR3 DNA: TGTGCCAGCAGCTTGGGCGGGGTAGCGGGAAAGGGCGAGCAGTACTTC
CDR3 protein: CASSLGGVAGKGEQYF

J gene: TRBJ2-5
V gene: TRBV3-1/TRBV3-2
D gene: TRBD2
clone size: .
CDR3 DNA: TGTGCCAGCAGCCCACCCGGGCCTAGCGGGGGGGCGGAGACCCAGTACTTC
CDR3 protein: CASSPPGPSGGAETQYF

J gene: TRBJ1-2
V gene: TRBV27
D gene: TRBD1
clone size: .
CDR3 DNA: TGTGCCAGCAGTTCAAAACAGGGGGGCCACTATGGCTACACCTTC
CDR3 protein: CASSSKQGGHYGYTF

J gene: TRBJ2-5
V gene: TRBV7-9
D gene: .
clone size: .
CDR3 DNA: TGTGCCAGCAGCTCCCACACAGGGGGCGGGAGGGAGACCCAGTACTTC
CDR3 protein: CASSSHTGGGRETQYF

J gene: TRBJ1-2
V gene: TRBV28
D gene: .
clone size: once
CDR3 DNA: TGTGCCAGCAGTTTATTGGCAAATGATGGCTACACCTTC
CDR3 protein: CASSLLANDGYTF

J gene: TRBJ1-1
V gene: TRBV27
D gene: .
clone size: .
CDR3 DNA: TGTGCCAGCAGTTTACAGGGGATGAACACTGAAGCTTTCTTT
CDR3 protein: CASSLQGMNTEAFF

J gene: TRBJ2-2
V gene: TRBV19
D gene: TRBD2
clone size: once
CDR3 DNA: TGTGCCAGTAGTATGCAAGAGGGAGGGAGGAACACCGGGGAGCTGTTTTTT
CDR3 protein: CASSMQEGGRNTGELFF

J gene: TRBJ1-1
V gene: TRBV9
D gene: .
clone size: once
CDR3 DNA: TGTGCCAGCAGCGCCACCTTACAGGGAGAAGCTTTCTTT
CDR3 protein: CASSATLQGEAFF

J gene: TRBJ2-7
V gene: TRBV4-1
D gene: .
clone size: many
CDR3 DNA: TGCGCCAGCAGCCAGGGACGATCGGGACTTTCCACCCAGGACTACGAGCAGTACTTC
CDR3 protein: CASSQGRSGLSTQDYEQYF

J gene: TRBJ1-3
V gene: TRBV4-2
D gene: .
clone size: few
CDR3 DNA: TGTGCCAGCAGCCACGAACAGGGTAGCCTCTCTGGAAACACCATATATTTT
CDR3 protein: CASSHEQGSLSGNTIYF

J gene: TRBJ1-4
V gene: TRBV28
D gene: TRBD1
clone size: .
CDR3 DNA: TGTGCCAGCAGCCCTCCCCTACAGGGGGCGAGGGAAAAACTGTTTTTT
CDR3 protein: CASSPPLQGAREKLFF

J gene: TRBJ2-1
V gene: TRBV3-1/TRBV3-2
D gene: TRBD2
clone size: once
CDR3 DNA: TGTGCCAGCAGCCAAGGCGGGAGGGCCCTCGGTGAGCAGTTCTTC
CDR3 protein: CASSQGGRALGEQFF